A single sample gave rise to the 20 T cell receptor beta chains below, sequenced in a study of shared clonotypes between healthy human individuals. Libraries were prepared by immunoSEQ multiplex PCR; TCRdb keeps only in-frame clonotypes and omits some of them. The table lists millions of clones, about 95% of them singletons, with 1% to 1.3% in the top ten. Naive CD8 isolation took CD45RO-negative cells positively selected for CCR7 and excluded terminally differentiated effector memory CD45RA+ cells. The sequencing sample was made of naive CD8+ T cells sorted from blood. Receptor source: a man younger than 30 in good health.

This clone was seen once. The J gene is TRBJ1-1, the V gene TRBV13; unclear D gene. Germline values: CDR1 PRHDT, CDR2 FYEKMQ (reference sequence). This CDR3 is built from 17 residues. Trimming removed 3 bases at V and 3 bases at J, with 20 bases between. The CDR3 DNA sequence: TGTGCCAGCAGCTTGGAAGGTACGGGAGGGAGAGACACTGAAGCTTTCTTT. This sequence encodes CASSLEGTGGRDTEAFF.

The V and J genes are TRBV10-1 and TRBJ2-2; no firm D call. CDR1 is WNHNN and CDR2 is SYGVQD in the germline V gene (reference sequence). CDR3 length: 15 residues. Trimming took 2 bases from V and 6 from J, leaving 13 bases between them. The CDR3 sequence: CASSEDGSLSGELFF. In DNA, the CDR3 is TGCGCCAGCAGTGAGGACGGCAGTCTGTCCGGGGAGCTGTTTTTT.

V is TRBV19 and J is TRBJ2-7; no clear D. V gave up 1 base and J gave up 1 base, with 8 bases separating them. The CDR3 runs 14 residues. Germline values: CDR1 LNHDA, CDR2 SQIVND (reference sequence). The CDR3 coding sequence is TGTGCCAGTAGTATAGGGCAGTGGTCCTACGAGCAGTACTTC. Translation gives CASSIGQWSYEQYF.

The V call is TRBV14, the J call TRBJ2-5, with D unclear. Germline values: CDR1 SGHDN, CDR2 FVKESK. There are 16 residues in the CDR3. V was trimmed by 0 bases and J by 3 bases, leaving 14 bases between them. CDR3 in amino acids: CASSQDGMGWKETQYF. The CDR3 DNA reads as TGTGCCAGCAGCCAAGATGGGATGGGCTGGAAAGAGACCCAGTACTTC.

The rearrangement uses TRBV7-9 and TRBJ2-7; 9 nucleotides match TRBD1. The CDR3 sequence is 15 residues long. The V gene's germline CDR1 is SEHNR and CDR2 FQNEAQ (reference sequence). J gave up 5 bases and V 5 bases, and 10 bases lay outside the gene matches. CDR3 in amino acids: CASSHPDRGSHEQYF. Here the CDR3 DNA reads TGTGCCAGCAGCCATCCCGACAGGGGGTCCCACGAGCAGTACTTC.

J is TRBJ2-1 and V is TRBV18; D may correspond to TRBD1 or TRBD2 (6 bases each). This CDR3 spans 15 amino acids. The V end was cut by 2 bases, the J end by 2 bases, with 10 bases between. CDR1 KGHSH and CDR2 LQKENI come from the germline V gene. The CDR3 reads CASSPYGGPYNEQFF. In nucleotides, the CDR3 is TGTGCCAGCTCACCATACGGGGGCCCCTACAATGAGCAGTTCTTC.

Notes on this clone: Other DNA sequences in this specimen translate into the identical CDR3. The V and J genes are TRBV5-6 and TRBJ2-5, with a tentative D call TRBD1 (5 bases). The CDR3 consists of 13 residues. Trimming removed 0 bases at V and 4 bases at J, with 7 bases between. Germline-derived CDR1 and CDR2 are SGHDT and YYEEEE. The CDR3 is CASSLGQGETQYF. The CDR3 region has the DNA TGTGCCAGCAGCTTGGGGCAGGGAGAGACCCAGTACTTC.

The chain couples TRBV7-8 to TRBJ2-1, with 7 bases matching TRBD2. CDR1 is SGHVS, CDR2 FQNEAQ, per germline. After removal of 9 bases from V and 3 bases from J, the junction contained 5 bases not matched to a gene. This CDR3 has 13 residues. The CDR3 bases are TGTGCCAGTAGCGGGTCTGGCTACAATGAGCAGTTCTTC. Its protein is CASSGSGYNEQFF.

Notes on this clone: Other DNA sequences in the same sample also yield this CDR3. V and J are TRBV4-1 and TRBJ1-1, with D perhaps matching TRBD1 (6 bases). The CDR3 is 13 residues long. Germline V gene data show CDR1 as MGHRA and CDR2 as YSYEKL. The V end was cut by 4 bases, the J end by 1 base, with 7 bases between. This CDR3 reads CASSRTENTEAFF. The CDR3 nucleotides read TGCGCCAGCAGCCGGACAGAGAACACTGAAGCTTTCTTT.

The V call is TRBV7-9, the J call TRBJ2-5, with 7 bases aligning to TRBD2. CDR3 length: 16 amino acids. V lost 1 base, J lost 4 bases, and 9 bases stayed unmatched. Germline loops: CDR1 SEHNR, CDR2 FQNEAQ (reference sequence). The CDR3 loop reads CASSLGSAGRGETQYF. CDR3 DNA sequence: TGTGCCAGCAGCTTAGGGAGCGCGGGGAGGGGAGAGACCCAGTACTTC.

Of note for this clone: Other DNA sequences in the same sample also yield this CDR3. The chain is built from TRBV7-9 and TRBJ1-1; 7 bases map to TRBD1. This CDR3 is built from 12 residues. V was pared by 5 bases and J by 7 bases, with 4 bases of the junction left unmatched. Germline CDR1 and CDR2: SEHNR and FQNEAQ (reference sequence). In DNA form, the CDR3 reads TGTGCCAGCAGCCCAGGGGGTCGTGAAGCTTTCTTT. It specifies CASSPGGREAFF.

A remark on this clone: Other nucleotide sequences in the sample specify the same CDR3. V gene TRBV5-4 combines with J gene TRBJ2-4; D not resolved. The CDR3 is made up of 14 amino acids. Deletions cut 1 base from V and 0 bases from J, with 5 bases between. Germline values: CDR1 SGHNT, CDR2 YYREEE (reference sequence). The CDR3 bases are TGTGCCAGCAGCTTGTGGGAAGCCAAAAACATTCAGTACTTC. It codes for CASSLWEAKNIQYF. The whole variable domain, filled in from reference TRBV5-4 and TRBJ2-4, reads ETGVTQSPTHLIKTRGQQVTLRCSSQSGHNTVSWYQQALGQGPQFIFQYYREEENGRGNFPPRFSGLQFPNYSSELNVNALELDDSALYLCASSLWEAKNIQYFGAGTRLSVL.

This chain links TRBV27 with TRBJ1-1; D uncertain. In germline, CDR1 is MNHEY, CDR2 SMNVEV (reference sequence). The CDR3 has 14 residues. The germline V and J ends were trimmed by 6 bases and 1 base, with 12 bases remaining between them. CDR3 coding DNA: TGTGCCAGCAGCCTCCTCGACACGAACACTGAAGCTTTCTTT. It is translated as CASSLLDTNTEAFF.

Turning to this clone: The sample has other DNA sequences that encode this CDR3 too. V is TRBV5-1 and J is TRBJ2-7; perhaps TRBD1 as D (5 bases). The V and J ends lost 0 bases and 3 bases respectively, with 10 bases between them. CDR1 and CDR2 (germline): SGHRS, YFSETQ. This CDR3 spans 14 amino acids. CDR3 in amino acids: CASSLAGSFYEQYF. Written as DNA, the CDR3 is TGCGCCAGCAGCTTGGCAGGGTCGTTCTACGAGCAGTACTTC. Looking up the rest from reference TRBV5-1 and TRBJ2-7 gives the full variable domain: KAGVTQTPRYLIKTRGQQVTLSCSPISGHRSVSWYQQTPGQGLQFLFEYFSETQRNKGNFPGRFSGRQFSNSRSEMNVSTLELGDSALYLCASSLAGSFYEQYFGPGTRLTVT.

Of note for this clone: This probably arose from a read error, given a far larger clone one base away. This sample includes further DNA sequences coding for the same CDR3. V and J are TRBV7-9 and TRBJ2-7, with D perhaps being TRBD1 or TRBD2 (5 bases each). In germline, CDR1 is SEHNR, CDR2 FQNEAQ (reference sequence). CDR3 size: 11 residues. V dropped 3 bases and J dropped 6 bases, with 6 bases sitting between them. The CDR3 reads CASSFGGEQYF. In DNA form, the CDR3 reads TGTGCCAGCAGCTTTGGGGGCGAGCAGTACTTC. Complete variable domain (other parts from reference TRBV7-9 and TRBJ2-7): DTGVSQNPRHKITKRGQNVTFRCDPISEHNRLYWYRQTLGQGPEFLTYFQNEAQLEKSRLLSDRFSAERPKGSFSTLEIQRTEQGDSAMYLCASSFGGEQYFGPGTRLTVT.

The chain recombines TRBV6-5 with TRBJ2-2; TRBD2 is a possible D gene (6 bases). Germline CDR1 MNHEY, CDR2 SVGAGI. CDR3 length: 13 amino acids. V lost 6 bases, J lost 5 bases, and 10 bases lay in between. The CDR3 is CASSPAGTGELFF. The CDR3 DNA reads TGTGCCAGCAGCCCCGCGGGGACCGGGGAGCTGTTTTTT.

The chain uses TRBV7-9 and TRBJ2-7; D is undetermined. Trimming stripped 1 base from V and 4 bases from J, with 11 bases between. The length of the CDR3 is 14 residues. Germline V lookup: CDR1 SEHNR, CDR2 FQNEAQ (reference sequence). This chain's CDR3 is CASSLGERVYEQYF. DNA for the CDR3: TGTGCCAGCAGCTTAGGGGAAAGGGTGTACGAGCAGTACTTC.

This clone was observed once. The CDR3 is CASSVELGAGSPLHF. In DNA, the CDR3 is TGTGCCAGCAGCGTAGAGTTGGGGGCAGGGTCACCCCTCCACTTT. The chain recombines TRBV9 with TRBJ1-6; TRBD1 might be the D (6 bases). V lost 0 bases to trimming and J lost 10 bases, with 14 bases between them. CDR3 size: 15 residues. Germline assignment: CDR1 SGDLS and CDR2 YYNGEE. The whole variable domain, filled in from reference TRBV9 and TRBJ1-6, reads DSGVTQTPKHLITATGQRVTLRCSPRSGDLSVYWYQQSLDQGLQFLIQYYNGEERAKGNILERFSAQQFPDLHSELNLSSLELGDSALYFCASSVELGAGSPLHFGNGTRLTVT.

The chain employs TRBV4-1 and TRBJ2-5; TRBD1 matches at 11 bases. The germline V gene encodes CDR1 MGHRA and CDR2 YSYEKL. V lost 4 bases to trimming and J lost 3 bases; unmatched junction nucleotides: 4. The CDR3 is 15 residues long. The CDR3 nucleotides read TGCGCCAGCAGCCCGGGGACAGGGGGGGAAGAGACCCAGTACTTC. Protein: CASSPGTGGEETQYF.

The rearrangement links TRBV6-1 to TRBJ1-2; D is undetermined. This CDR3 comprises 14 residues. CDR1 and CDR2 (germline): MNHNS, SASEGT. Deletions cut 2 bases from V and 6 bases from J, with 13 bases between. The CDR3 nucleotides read TGTGCCAGCAGTGAATTCGGCGATTGGGATGGCTACACCTTC. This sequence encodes CASSEFGDWDGYTF.